The rows below give T cell receptor beta chains drawn from one sample of a study of neoadjuvant nivolumab and ipilimumab in lung cancer. Some clones are missing from TCRdb's copy, which holds only in-frame ones; the method was immunoSEQ multiplex PCR. Of tens of thousands of clones listed, 80% to 90% are singletons. This sample comprised peripheral blood, obtained before neoadjuvant nivolumab, alone or with ipilimumab. These receptors originate from an adult with non-small cell lung cancer. Each CDR3 is given with its conserved first and last residue. Fields, in order: D gene, V gene, J gene, clone size, CDR3 protein, CDR3 DNA. A D gene is named only where the DNA matches it firmly. Expanded clones are given a class, and other clones once, few, many or no size at all.

d_call: TRBD1
v_call: TRBV19
j_call: TRBJ2-2
clone_size: NA
cdr3_aa: CASRWQGVANTGELFF
cdr3_nt: TGTGCCAGTAGGTGGCAGGGGGTAGCGAACACCGGGGAGCTGTTTTTT

d_call: TRBD2
v_call: TRBV11-3
j_call: TRBJ2-2
clone_size: NA
cdr3_aa: CASSPTSGRNTGELFF
cdr3_nt: TGTGCCAGCAGCCCGACTAGCGGGAGAAACACCGGGGAGCTGTTTTTT

d_call: NA
v_call: TRBV4-1
j_call: TRBJ1-4
clone_size: NA
cdr3_aa: CASSQEERALFF
cdr3_nt: TGCGCCAGCAGCCAAGAGGAAAGGGCGCTGTTTTTT

d_call: TRBD1
v_call: TRBV5-4
j_call: TRBJ1-2
clone_size: few
cdr3_aa: CASRRTGAYGYTF
cdr3_nt: TGTGCCAGCAGGCGGACAGGGGCTTATGGCTACACCTTC

d_call: NA
v_call: TRBV7-8
j_call: TRBJ1-4
clone_size: NA
cdr3_aa: CASSPGPGPSTNEKLFF
cdr3_nt: TGTGCCAGCAGCCCAGGGCCGGGACCTTCAACTAATGAAAAACTGTTTTTT

d_call: NA
v_call: TRBV30
j_call: TRBJ2-1
clone_size: NA
cdr3_aa: CAWVTYTNNEQFF
cdr3_nt: TGTGCCTGGGTTACCTACACAAACAATGAGCAGTTCTTC

d_call: TRBD1
v_call: TRBV5-6
j_call: TRBJ1-2
clone_size: NA
cdr3_aa: CASKDRVYGYTF
cdr3_nt: TGTGCCAGCAAGGACAGGGTCTATGGCTACACCTTC

d_call: TRBD2
v_call: TRBV6-1
j_call: TRBJ2-2
clone_size: NA
cdr3_aa: CASILAANTGELFF
cdr3_nt: TGTGCCAGCATTCTAGCGGCCAACACCGGGGAGCTGTTTTTT

d_call: NA
v_call: TRBV7-2
j_call: TRBJ2-7
clone_size: NA
cdr3_aa: CASKTSSSYEQYF
cdr3_nt: TGTGCCAGCAAAACAAGTAGCTCCTACGAGCAGTACTTC

d_call: NA
v_call: TRBV2
j_call: TRBJ2-1
clone_size: NA
cdr3_aa: CASSEGLGGLQFF
cdr3_nt: TGTGCCAGCAGTGAAGGACTCGGGGGGCTTCAGTTCTTC

d_call: NA
v_call: TRBV5-1
j_call: TRBJ2-1
clone_size: NA
cdr3_aa: CASSQRRDNEQFF
cdr3_nt: TGCGCCAGCAGCCAGAGGCGGGACAATGAGCAGTTCTTC

d_call: TRBD2
v_call: TRBV5-1
j_call: TRBJ2-7
clone_size: NA
cdr3_aa: CASSLAGAGGYEQYF
cdr3_nt: TGCGCCAGCAGCTTGGCCGGGGCGGGAGGGTACGAGCAGTACTTC

d_call: TRBD2
v_call: TRBV4-3
j_call: TRBJ2-7
clone_size: NA
cdr3_aa: CASSQAWKRDGSYEQYF
cdr3_nt: TGCGCCAGCAGCCAAGCCTGGAAGCGGGATGGTTCCTACGAGCAGTACTTC

d_call: NA
v_call: TRBV7-2
j_call: TRBJ1-5
clone_size: NA
cdr3_aa: CASSLVVRYQPQHF
cdr3_nt: TGTGCCAGCAGCTTAGTGGTGAGATATCAGCCCCAGCATTTT